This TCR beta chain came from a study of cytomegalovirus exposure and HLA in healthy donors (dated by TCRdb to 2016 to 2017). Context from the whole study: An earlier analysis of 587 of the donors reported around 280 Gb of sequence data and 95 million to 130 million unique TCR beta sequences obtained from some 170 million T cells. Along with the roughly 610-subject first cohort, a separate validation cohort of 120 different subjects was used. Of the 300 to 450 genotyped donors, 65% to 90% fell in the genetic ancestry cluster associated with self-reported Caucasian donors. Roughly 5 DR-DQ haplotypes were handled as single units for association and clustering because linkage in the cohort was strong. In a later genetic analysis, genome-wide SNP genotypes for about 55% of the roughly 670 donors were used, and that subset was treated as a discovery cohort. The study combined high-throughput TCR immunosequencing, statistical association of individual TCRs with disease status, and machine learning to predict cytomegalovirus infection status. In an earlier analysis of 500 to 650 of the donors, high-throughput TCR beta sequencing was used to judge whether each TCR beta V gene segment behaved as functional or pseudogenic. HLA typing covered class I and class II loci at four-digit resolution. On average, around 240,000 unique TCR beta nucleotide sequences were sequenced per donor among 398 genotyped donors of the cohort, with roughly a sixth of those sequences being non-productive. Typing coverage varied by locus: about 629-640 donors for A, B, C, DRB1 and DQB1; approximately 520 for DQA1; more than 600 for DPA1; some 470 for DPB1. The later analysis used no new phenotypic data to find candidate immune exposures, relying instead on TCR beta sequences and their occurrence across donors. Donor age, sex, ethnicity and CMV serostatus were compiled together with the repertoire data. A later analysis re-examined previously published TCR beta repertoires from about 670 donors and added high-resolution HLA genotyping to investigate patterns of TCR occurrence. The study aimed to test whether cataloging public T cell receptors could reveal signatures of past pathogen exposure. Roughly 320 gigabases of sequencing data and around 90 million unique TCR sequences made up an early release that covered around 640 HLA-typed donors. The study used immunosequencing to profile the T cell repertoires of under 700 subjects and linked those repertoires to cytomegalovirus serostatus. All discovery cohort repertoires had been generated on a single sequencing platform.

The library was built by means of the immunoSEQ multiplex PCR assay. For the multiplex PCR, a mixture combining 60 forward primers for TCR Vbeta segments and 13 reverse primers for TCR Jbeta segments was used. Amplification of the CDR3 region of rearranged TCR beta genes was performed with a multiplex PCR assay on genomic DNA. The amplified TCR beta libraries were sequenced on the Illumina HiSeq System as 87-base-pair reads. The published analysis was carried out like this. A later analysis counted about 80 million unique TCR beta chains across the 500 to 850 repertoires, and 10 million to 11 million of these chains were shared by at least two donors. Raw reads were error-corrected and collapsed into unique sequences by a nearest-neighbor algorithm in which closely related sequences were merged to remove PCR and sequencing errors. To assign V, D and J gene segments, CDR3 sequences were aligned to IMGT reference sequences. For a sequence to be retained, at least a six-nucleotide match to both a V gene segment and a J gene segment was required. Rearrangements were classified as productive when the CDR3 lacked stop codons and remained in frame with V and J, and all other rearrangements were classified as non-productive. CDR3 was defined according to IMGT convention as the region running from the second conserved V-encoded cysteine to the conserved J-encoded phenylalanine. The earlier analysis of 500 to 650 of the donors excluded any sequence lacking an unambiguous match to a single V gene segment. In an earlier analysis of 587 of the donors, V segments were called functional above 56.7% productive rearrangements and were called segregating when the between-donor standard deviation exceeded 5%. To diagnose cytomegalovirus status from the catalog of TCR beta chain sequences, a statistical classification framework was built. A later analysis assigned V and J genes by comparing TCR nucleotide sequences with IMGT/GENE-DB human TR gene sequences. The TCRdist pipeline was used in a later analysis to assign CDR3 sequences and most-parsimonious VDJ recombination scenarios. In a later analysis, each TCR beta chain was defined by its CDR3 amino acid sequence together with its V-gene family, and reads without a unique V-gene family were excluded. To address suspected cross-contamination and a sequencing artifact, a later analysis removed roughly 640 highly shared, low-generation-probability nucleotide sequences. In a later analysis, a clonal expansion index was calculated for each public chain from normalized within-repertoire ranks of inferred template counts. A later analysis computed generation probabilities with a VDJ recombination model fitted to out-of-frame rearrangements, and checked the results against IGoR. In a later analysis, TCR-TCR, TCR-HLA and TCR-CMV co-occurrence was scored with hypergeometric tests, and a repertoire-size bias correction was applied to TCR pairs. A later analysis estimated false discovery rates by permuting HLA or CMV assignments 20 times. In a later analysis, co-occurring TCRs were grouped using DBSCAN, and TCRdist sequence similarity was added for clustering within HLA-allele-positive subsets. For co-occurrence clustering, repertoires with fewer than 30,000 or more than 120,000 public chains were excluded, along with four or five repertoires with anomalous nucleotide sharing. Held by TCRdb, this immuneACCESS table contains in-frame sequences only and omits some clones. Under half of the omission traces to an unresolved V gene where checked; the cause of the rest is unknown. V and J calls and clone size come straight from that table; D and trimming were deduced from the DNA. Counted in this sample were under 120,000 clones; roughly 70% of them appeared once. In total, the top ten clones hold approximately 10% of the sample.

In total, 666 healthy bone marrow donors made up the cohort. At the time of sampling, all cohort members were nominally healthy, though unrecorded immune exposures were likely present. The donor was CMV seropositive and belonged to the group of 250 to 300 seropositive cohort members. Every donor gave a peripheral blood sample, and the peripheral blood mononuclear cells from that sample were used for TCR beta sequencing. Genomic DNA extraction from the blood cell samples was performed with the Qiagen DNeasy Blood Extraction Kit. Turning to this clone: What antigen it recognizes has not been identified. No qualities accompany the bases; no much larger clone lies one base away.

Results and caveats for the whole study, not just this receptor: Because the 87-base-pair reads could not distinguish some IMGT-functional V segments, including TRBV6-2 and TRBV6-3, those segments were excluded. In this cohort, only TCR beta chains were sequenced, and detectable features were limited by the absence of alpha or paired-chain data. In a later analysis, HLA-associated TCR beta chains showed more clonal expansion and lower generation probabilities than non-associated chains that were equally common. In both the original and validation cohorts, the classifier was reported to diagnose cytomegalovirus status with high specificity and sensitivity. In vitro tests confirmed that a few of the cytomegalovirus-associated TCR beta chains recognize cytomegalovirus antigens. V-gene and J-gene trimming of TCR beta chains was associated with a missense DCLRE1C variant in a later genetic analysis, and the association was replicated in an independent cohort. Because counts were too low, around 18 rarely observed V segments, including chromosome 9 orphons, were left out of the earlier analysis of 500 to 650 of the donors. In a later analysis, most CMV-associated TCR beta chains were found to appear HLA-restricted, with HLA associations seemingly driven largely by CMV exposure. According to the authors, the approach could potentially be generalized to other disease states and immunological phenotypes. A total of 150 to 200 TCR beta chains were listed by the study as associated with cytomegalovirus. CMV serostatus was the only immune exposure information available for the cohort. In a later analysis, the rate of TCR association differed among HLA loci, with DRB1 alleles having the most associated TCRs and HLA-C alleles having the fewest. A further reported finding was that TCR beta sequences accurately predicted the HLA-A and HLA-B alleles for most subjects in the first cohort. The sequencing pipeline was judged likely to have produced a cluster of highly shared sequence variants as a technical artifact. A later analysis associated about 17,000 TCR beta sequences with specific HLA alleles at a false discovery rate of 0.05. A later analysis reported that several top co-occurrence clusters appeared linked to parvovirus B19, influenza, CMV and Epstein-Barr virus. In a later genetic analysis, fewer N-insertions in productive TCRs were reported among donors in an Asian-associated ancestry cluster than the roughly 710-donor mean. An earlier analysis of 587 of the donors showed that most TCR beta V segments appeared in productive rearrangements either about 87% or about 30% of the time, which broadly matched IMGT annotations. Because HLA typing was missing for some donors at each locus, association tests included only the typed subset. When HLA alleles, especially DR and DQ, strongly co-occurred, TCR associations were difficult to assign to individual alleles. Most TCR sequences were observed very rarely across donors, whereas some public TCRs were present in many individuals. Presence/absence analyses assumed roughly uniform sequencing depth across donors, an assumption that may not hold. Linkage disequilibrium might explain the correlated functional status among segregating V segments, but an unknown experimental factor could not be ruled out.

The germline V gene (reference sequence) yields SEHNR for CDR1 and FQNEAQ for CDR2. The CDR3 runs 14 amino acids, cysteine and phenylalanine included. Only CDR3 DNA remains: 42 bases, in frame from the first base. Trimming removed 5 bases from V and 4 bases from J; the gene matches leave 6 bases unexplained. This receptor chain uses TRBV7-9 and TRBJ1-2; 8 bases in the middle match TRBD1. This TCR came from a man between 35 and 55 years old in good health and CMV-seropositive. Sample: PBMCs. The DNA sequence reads TGTGCCAGCAGCCGAACTGGACAGGGCTATGGCTACACCTTC. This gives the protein CASSRTGQGYGYTF.